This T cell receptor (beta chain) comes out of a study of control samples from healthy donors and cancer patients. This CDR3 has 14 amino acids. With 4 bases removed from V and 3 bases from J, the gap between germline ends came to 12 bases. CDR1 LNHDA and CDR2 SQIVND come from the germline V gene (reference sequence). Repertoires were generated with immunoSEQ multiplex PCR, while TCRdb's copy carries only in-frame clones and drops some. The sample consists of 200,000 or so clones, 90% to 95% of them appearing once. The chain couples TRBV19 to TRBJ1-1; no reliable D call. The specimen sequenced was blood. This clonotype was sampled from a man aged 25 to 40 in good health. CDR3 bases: TGTGCCAGTAGTAGCCGGCGTGGGGACACTGAAGCTTTCTTT. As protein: CASSSRRGDTEAFF.